Listed below are T cell receptor beta chains from one sample, sequenced in a study of vaccination effects on CD4 cells after COVID-19. The method was immunoSEQ multiplex PCR; TCRdb's version includes in-frame clones alone and lacks a portion of them. This sample has 30,000 to 40,000 clones, with roughly four fifths found just once. The antigens these receptors bind are not known. The source material was CD4+ T cells from PBMCs cultured with HCoV-NL63 spike peptides, sampled after COVID-19 vaccination. Receptors were obtained from a human donor who received a COVID-19 vaccine. Some clones in this sample may be carry-over from other donors' samples. The CDR3 runs from the conserved cysteine through the conserved F or W. The order of the fields is V gene, CDR3 length, J gene, D gene, clone size, CDR3 DNA, CDR3 protein. A D gene is named only where the DNA matches it firmly. Only part of the rows carry a size: once, few, many, or a class if the clone is expanded.

V: TRBV10-1
length: 14
J: TRBJ2-5
D: -
size: few
DNA: TGCGCCAGCAGTGAAGGGGGTCGTCAAGAGACCCAGTACTTC
CDR3: CASSEGGRQETQYF

V: TRBV18
length: 14
J: TRBJ2-2
D: -
size: -
DNA: TGTGCCAGCCTCGAGGGAGGTCGCGGCGGGGAGCTGTTTTTT
CDR3: CASLEGGRGGELFF

V: TRBV20-1
length: 15
J: TRBJ1-1
D: TRBD1
size: -
DNA: TGCAGTGCTAGTTTGGGACAGGGGTCCTCCACTGAAGCTTTCTTT
CDR3: CSASLGQGSSTEAFF

V: TRBV5-8
length: 14
J: TRBJ1-3
D: -
size: once
DNA: TGTGCCAGCAGCCCCTGGGGGGCTGGAAACACCATATATTTT
CDR3: CASSPWGAGNTIYF

V: TRBV7-9
length: 16
J: TRBJ1-6
D: -
size: -
DNA: TGTGCCAGCAGCTTAATGTCTTCGGGTTCGGGTTCACCCCTCCACTTT
CDR3: CASSLMSSGSGSPLHF

V: TRBV6-5
length: 13
J: TRBJ1-1
D: -
size: -
DNA: TGTGCCAGCAGATCCCGGGGGAACACTGAAGCTTTCTTT
CDR3: CASRSRGNTEAFF

V: TRBV9
length: 15
J: TRBJ1-1
D: TRBD1
size: -
DNA: TGTGCCAGCAGCTTTCCAGGGACAGGGGACACTGAAGCTTTCTTT
CDR3: CASSFPGTGDTEAFF

V: TRBV6-2/TRBV6-3
length: 17
J: TRBJ1-5
D: -
size: once
DNA: TGTGCCAGCAGTTACAGGGCAGGGAGACCACTCAATCAGCCCCAGCATTTT
CDR3: CASSYRAGRPLNQPQHF

V: TRBV5-1
length: 13
J: TRBJ2-3
D: -
size: -
DNA: TGCGCCAGCAGCTTGGCAGGGGAAGATACGCAGTATTTT
CDR3: CASSLAGEDTQYF

V: TRBV6-5
length: 11
J: TRBJ2-3
D: -
size: -
DNA: TGTGCCAGCAGGATACAGGGAACGCAGTATTTT
CDR3: CASRIQGTQYF

V: TRBV5-5
length: 18
J: TRBJ1-6
D: -
size: -
DNA: TGTGCCAGCAGCTTGGTGGGTACGGTATCCTCCTATAATTCACCCCTCCACTTT
CDR3: CASSLVGTVSSYNSPLHF

V: TRBV2
length: 15
J: TRBJ2-5
D: -
size: -
DNA: TGTGCCAGCAGTCAAACGGGACAAGACCAAGAGACCCAGTACTTC
CDR3: CASSQTGQDQETQYF

V: TRBV3-1/TRBV3-2
length: 16
J: TRBJ1-1
D: TRBD1
size: once
DNA: TGTGCCAGCAGCCCTGGCGTTGGACAGGGAAAGACTGAAGCTTTCTTT
CDR3: CASSPGVGQGKTEAFF

V: TRBV5-1
length: 15
J: TRBJ1-4
D: -
size: -
DNA: TGCGCCAGCAGCGGGGGAGCTGCAACTAATGAAAAACTGTTTTTT
CDR3: CASSGGAATNEKLFF

V: TRBV6-5
length: 14
J: TRBJ1-3
D: -
size: once
DNA: TGTGCCAGCAGTTACCGGGGGTCTGGAAACACCATATATTTT
CDR3: CASSYRGSGNTIYF

V: TRBV24-1
length: 13
J: TRBJ1-2
D: TRBD1
size: once
DNA: TGTGCCACCAGTGACCGGGACAGGCATGGCTACACCTTC
CDR3: CATSDRDRHGYTF

V: TRBV30
length: 14
J: TRBJ1-5
D: -
size: -
DNA: TGTGCCTGGAGTCTTCCAGGACCCCGGCGGCCCCAGCATTTT
CDR3: CAWSLPGPRRPQHF

V: TRBV11-3
length: 15
J: TRBJ2-2
D: -
size: -
DNA: TGTGCCAGCAGCTCTTCCCCAGGGGAAACCGGGGAGCTGTTTTTT
CDR3: CASSSSPGETGELFF

V: TRBV5-6
length: 14
J: TRBJ2-3
D: TRBD1
size: -
DNA: TGTGCCACCTCGGGACAGGGTGTAACAGATACGCAGTATTTT
CDR3: CATSGQGVTDTQYF

V: TRBV10-3
length: 15
J: TRBJ1-2
D: -
size: -
DNA: TGTGCCATCAGTGACTTCGGGGGGACGAACTATGGCTACACCTTC
CDR3: CAISDFGGTNYGYTF

V: TRBV19
length: 16
J: TRBJ2-1
D: TRBD2
size: -
DNA: TGTGCCAGTACCGGTACTAGCGGGGGGTTTTTAAATGAGCAGTTCTTC
CDR3: CASTGTSGGFLNEQFF

V: TRBV7-9
length: 13
J: TRBJ1-2
D: -
size: once
DNA: TGTGCCAGCACCGTGGGGCTTAACTATGGCTACACCTTC
CDR3: CASTVGLNYGYTF

V: TRBV19
length: 18
J: TRBJ2-5
D: TRBD2
size: -
DNA: TGTGCCAGTAGTATAGCAAAGCGGGGGTACAATACCCAAGAGACCCAGTACTTC
CDR3: CASSIAKRGYNTQETQYF